This TCR beta chain was sequenced during a study of T cell responses to AZD1222 COVID-19 vaccine. The CDR3 has 15 amino acids. Germline V lookup: CDR1 SGHKS, CDR2 YYEKEE (reference sequence). J gave up 9 bases and V 1 base, and 7 bases lay outside the gene matches. TCRdb keeps only in-frame clones here, not all; method: immunoSEQ multiplex PCR. The data contain some 140,000 clones, under 95% of them singletons. The chain links TRBV5-5 to TRBJ1-6; 7 nucleotides line up with TRBD1. This sample comprised peripheral blood, obtained on day 0 of AZD1222 vaccination. This TCR was recovered from an adult in good health. CDR3: CASSLIDRVRSPLHF. The CDR3 nucleotides read TGTGCCAGCAGCTTGATCGACAGGGTGCGTTCACCCCTCCACTTT.